Following are 14 T cell receptor beta chains from one sample sequenced in a study of identifying expanded T cells in peripheral blood. The protocol was immunoSEQ multiplex PCR, while the TCRdb copy is restricted to in-frame clones and leaves out a portion. The profile shows about 97,000 clones, approximately 89% of them singletons. The sample taken for sequencing was blood. The receptors here all came from a person between 18 and 75 years old in good health.

This chain uses TRBV2 with TRBJ2-7, with 11 bases that match TRBD1. J lost 6 bases, V lost 5 bases, and 9 bases had no gene match. The CDR3 has 15 residues. CDR1 and CDR2 (germline): SNHLY, FYNNEI. CDR3 in DNA: TGTGCCAGCAGTCTTTCGCCGGGACAGGGGGGCGAGCAGTACTTC. Amino acids: CASSLSPGQGGEQYF.

This clone was observed a single time. The chain recombines TRBV5-1 with TRBJ2-1; unclear D gene. Trimming left V 4 bases short and J 2 bases short, with 13 bases between. CDR1 SGHRS and CDR2 YFSETQ come from the germline V gene. The CDR3 is 15 residues long. As DNA, the CDR3 is TGCGCCAGCAGCCCTAACATAGCTACCTACAATGAGCAGTTCTTC. This sequence encodes CASSPNIATYNEQFF.

Worth noting for this clone: Within the sample, other DNA sequences also encode this same CDR3. The genes are TRBV7-2 and TRBJ2-1, with D perhaps TRBD1 (6 bases). Germline CDR1 and CDR2: SGHTA and FQGNSA. Trimming shortened V by 5 bases and J by 10 bases, and 12 bases separated the two germline ends. The CDR3 sequence is 12 residues long. The CDR3 loop reads CASSLVGAEQFF. In DNA, the CDR3 is TGTGCCAGCAGCCTCGTGGGGGCGGAGCAGTTCTTC.

This chain uses TRBV5-4 with TRBJ2-3; 8 bases map to TRBD1. V shed 0 bases and J 2 bases; nucleotides not matched to a gene: 2. There are 15 residues in the CDR3. Germline loops: CDR1 SGHNT, CDR2 YYREEE (reference sequence). The CDR3 reads CASSLGQGLTDTQYF. CDR3 bases: TGTGCCAGCAGCTTGGGACAGGGGCTCACAGATACGCAGTATTTT.

As to this clone: This sequence is one base from a far larger clone and is likely a read error. This chain joins TRBV7-2 and TRBJ2-5; D is uncertain. Per germline, CDR1 SGHTA and CDR2 FQGNSA. This CDR3 has 11 residues. V was cut by 5 bases and J by 2 bases, with 3 bases left in between. The CDR3 protein is CASSEQETQYF. CDR3 nucleotide sequence: TGTGCCAGCAGCGAACAAGAGACCCAGTACTTC.

The CDR3 DNA is TGTGCCAGCCGTGGACAGGGGGCTAACTATGGCTACACCTTC. Protein sequence: CASRGQGANYGYTF. The V gene is TRBV18, the J gene TRBJ1-2; 10 nucleotides align to TRBD1. The V gene end was trimmed by 8 bases and the J gene end by 0 bases; junction bases not matched to a gene: 3. Germline lookup yields CDR1 KGHSH and CDR2 LQKENI. This CDR3 comprises 14 residues. The entire variable domain, with the rest obtained from reference TRBV18 and TRBJ1-2, is as follows: NAGVMQNPRHLVRRRGQEARLRCSPMKGHSHVYWYRQLPEEGLKFMVYLQKENIIDESGMPKERFSAEFPKEGPSILRIQQVVRGDSAAYFCASRGQGANYGYTFGSGTRLTVV.

The V call is TRBV7-6, the J call TRBJ2-7; 7 nucleotides line up with TRBD2. Trimming at V came to 5 bases and at J to 6 bases, leaving 7 bases not matched to a gene. The germline gives CDR1 SGHVS, CDR2 FNYEAQ. The length of the CDR3 is 13 residues. The CDR3 nucleotides read TGTGCCAGCAGCCCCTGGGGCGGGAGCGAGCAGTACTTC. Its translation is CASSPWGGSEQYF.

The chain employs TRBV19 and TRBJ2-4, with D maybe TRBD1 (5 bases). The CDR3 totals 12 residues. CDR1 LNHDA and CDR2 SQIVND come from the germline V gene (reference sequence). Trimming stripped 11 bases from V and 0 bases from J, with 8 bases between. CDR3 loop: CAGQLAKNIQYF. CDR3 nucleotide sequence: TGTGCCGGACAACTAGCCAAAAACATTCAGTACTTC.

Here the CDR3 reads CAWRKGIYEQYF. In nucleotides, the CDR3 is TGTGCCTGGAGAAAGGGGATCTACGAGCAGTACTTC. The rearrangement uses TRBV30 and TRBJ2-7, with D perhaps TRBD1 (5 bases). This CDR3 is 12 amino acids long. Germline V lookup: CDR1 GTSNPN, CDR2 SVGIG (reference sequence). Between the trimmed V and J ends, which lost 3 bases and 3 bases, there was a span of 9 bases.

The chain links TRBV6-6 to TRBJ1-4; D unclear. This CDR3 spans 15 amino acids. V gave up 7 bases and J gave up 6 bases, with 18 bases separating them. CDR1 is MNHNY and CDR2 is SVGAGI in the germline V gene (reference sequence). The CDR3 sequence: CASTPISGGDEKLFF. The CDR3, as DNA: TGTGCCAGCACCCCCATATCGGGTGGCGATGAAAAACTGTTTTTT.

There are a few counts of this clone. The chain has TRBV4-2 and TRBJ2-7; D may match TRBD1 or TRBD2 (6 bases each). Germline lookup yields CDR1 LGHNA and CDR2 YNFKEQ. V was pared by 4 bases and J by 4 bases, with 11 bases between. The CDR3 consists of 13 residues. The chain's CDR3 is CASSRGGKYEQYF. The CDR3 DNA reads TGTGCCAGCAGCCGAGGGGGGAAATACGAGCAGTACTTC.

This chain connects TRBV6-5 to TRBJ2-5; D not certain. This CDR3 is 12 amino acids long. Germline V gene lookup returns CDR1 MNHEY and CDR2 SVGAGI. V was pared by 2 bases and J by 3 bases, with 4 bases between. This CDR3 reads CASSYAKETQYF. The CDR3, as DNA: TGTGCCAGCAGTTACGCAAAAGAGACCCAGTACTTC.

The V call is TRBV15, the J call TRBJ2-5; 11 bases are shared with TRBD1. The CDR3 spans 17 residues. Losses at the gene ends were 3 bases for V and 6 bases for J; bases not matched to a gene: 12. Germline V gene sequence: CDR1 LNHNV, CDR2 YYDKDF (reference sequence). The CDR3 reads CATSSPTAGQGVKTQYF. CDR3 sequence (DNA): TGTGCCACCAGCAGCCCAACTGCGGGACAGGGGGTAAAGACCCAGTACTTC.

The chain links TRBV11-2 to TRBJ1-1; D might be TRBD1 (6 bases). Trimming took off 5 bases at V and 2 bases at J, with 15 bases between the two ends. CDR1 is SGHAT, CDR2 FQNNGV, per germline. CDR3 size: 15 residues. The CDR3 is CASSLTTGPNTEAFF. CDR3 nucleotide sequence: TGTGCCAGCAGCCTCACGACAGGCCCAAACACTGAAGCTTTCTTT.